Each of the 26 T cell receptor beta chains below was sequenced from the same sample in a study of T cells after yellow fever vaccination (dated by TCRdb to between 2017 and 2020). Libraries were made using 5' RACE. The listed sequencing device is Illumina NovaSeq 6000. The raw public data were reprocessed by TCRdb itself: fastp quality trimming at Q25, MiXCR clonotype calling, in-frame beta chains only. Rows with a matching CDR3 protein are joined into one entry that keeps the most common DNA and genes. The table for this sample lists a few hundred thousand distinct CDR3 sequences; approximately 3.5% of them were counted only once. In total, the top ten clones hold 15% to 20% of the sample. This specimen's treatment or condition label, interpreted: live attenuated yellow fever vaccine strain. Specimen: PBMCs, collected 15 days after the yellow fever booster vaccination. These receptors all stem from a man in his late teens or twenties who received the YFV17D yellow fever vaccine.

This clonotype occurred many times. This rearrangement joins TRBV20-1 to TRBJ2-3; TRBD1 or TRBD2 may be the D gene (6 bases each). V shed 8 bases and J shed 0 bases, with 18 bases lying between them. Per the germline V gene, CDR1 is DFQATT and CDR2 is SNEGSKA (reference sequence). CDR3 length: 15 residues. For the CDR3, the DNA is TGCAGTCTAAGAAGGGGGGCCTCTAGCACAGATACGCAGTATTTT. It yields the protein CSLRRGASSTDTQYF.

This clonotype was seen at least ten times. This sequence joins TRBV7-6 and TRBJ2-7; no clear D gene. V lost 1 base and J lost 1, with 5 bases in between. The CDR3 spans 13 residues. The V gene's germline CDR1 is SGHVS and CDR2 FNYEAQ. The CDR3 DNA is TGTGCCAGCAGCTTAGGGGCATCCTACGAGCAGTACTTC. Translation: CASSLGASYEQYF.

This clonotype was recorded at least ten times. The CDR3 sequence is CASSLLGNEQYF. The CDR3, as DNA: TGCGCCAGCAGCTTGTTGGGTAACGAGCAGTACTTC. The chain carries TRBV5-1 and TRBJ2-7; D gene ambiguous. V was clipped by 1 base and J by 5 bases, with 7 bases between them. CDR1 and CDR2 from the germline V gene are SGHRS and YFSETQ. The CDR3 totals 12 residues.

This clonotype was detected ten times or more. This rearrangement joins TRBV5-6 to TRBJ2-7, with TRBD1 matching 8 bases. The CDR3 is 14 residues long. After removal of 4 bases from V and 5 bases from J, the junction contained 8 bases not matched to a gene. Germline loops: CDR1 SGHDT, CDR2 YYEEEE. The CDR3 protein is CASSLTGVWDEQYV. The CDR3 DNA sequence: TGTGCCAGCAGCCTGACAGGGGTTTGGGACGAGCAGTACGTC.

This clonotype showed up many times. The chain links TRBV4-2 to TRBJ1-1; no definite D call. The CDR3 is 15 amino acids. V lost 4 bases and J 11 bases, leaving 23 bases between the germline ends. Germline V CDR1 and CDR2: LGHNA, YNFKEQ. The chain's CDR3 is CASSPRTDPFIGAFF. CDR3 sequence (DNA): TGTGCCAGCAGCCCCCGGACGGACCCCTTCATCGGGGCTTTCTTT.

This clonotype was seen many times. The chain carries TRBV10-3 and TRBJ2-3, with 11 nucleotides matching TRBD2. The junction had 5 bases not matched to a gene; V was cut back by 3 bases and J by 0 bases. Per germline, CDR1 ENHRY and CDR2 SYGVKD. This CDR3 is 17 amino acids long. The CDR3 region has the DNA TGTGCCATCAGTGATCCTAGCGGGGGGCTGAGCACAGATACGCAGTATTTT. This translates into CAISDPSGGLSTDTQYF.

This clonotype has a count of ten or more. The chain is built from TRBV5-1 and TRBJ1-1; D gene unclear. V was trimmed by 2 bases and J by 4 bases, leaving 9 bases between them. The V gene's germline CDR1 is SGHRS and CDR2 YFSETQ. The CDR3 has 13 residues. The CDR3 sequence: CASSFNDRTEAFF. DNA of the CDR3: TGCGCCAGCAGCTTCAATGATCGCACTGAAGCTTTCTTT.

This clonotype was seen many times. The rearrangement joins TRBV7-9 to TRBJ2-3, with 13 bases lining up with TRBD2. V shed 5 bases and J 4 bases; nucleotides not matched to a gene: 6. The CDR3 extends over 16 amino acids. In germline, CDR1 is SEHNR, CDR2 FQNEAQ (reference sequence). Written as DNA, the CDR3 is TGTGCCAGCAGCCTCCGGACTAGCGGGGGATCAGATACGCAGTATTTT. This codes for CASSLRTSGGSDTQYF.

This clonotype was counted at least ten times. The chain links TRBV7-2 to TRBJ2-7, with 7 bases aligning to TRBD1. This CDR3 is built from 14 residues. Germline trimming cut 4 bases from V and 1 base from J; bases unmatched to any gene: 4. CDR1 and CDR2 (germline): SGHTA, FQGNSA. The CDR3 DNA reads as TGTGCCAGCAGCTCCTGGGACAGTTCCTACGAGCAGTACTTC. Translating it yields CASSSWDSSYEQYF.

This clonotype was detected many times. This chain joins TRBV5-6 and TRBJ2-1; the D gene could be TRBD1 or TRBD2 (6 bases each). CDR3 size: 13 residues. Germline V CDR1 and CDR2: SGHDT, YYEEEE. Trimming removed 3 bases from V and 10 bases from J, with 14 bases in between. The CDR3 here is CASSSGGPGEQFF. Written as DNA, the CDR3 is TGTGCCAGCAGCTCTGGGGGGCCGGGGGAGCAGTTCTTC.

The chain joins TRBV19 to TRBJ1-4; unclear D gene. V was trimmed by 6 bases and J by 3 bases, leaving 17 bases between them. The CDR3 runs 16 residues. Germline assignment: CDR1 LNHDA and CDR2 SQIVND (reference sequence). Here the CDR3 reads CASSQARQVANEKLFF. CDR3 bases: TGTGCCAGTAGCCAGGCCCGCCAGGTGGCTAATGAAAAACTGTTTTTT.

This clonotype was observed at least ten times. Germline is not matched at one junction end, which may reflect a read error. The chain employs TRBV7-9 and TRBJ2-1; no definite D call. Germline lookup yields CDR1 SEHNR and CDR2 FQNEAQ (reference sequence). The CDR3 totals 11 residues. CDR3 DNA sequence: TGTGCCAGCAGCTTTCCAGACCAATTAGTCTTC. Protein sequence: CASSFPDQLVF.

Note on this clonotype: The junction and the germline gene differ at one end; a read error may be behind it. This rearrangement joins TRBV5-1 to TRBJ1-5, with D perhaps matching TRBD1 (6 bases). The CDR3 length is 15 residues. In germline, CDR1 is SGHRS, CDR2 YFSETQ. CDR3 sequence: CASSLGGGGNQHQHF. The CDR3 coding sequence is TGCGCCAGCAGCTTGGGCGGTGGGGGCAATCAGCACCAGCATTTT.

This clonotype was seen at least ten times. The gene calls are TRBV12-3 or TRBV12-4 and TRBJ2-3, with D possibly being TRBD1 (6 bases). CDR3 length equals 16 residues. Deletions cut 4 bases from V and 5 bases from J, with 19 bases between. The CDR3 DNA reads as TGTGCCAGCAGTTCCGAAGGGGGACCGCCGGGAGATACGCAGTATTTT. This gives the protein CASSSEGGPPGDTQYF.

This clonotype showed up many times. The chain couples TRBV7-9 to TRBJ2-7; D call uncertain. Germline lookup yields CDR1 SEHNR and CDR2 FQNEAQ (reference sequence). The V end was cut by 3 bases, the J end by 2 bases, with 11 bases between. This CDR3 comprises 14 residues. The CDR3 protein is CASSFGGQTYEQYV. In nucleotides, the CDR3 is TGTGCCAGCAGCTTCGGTGGGCAGACCTACGAGCAGTACGTC.

The sample holds many counts of this clonotype. The chain recombines TRBV7-2 with TRBJ2-1; D remains unclear. This CDR3 region has 14 residues. The V gene's germline CDR1 is SGHTA and CDR2 FQGNSA. V was shortened by 8 bases and J by 8 bases, with 19 bases between the two germline ends. CDR3 sequence (DNA): TGTGCCAGCGGAAAAGTCCAGGTATTCTATGAGCAGTTCTTC. This codes for CASGKVQVFYEQFF.

Ten or more counts support this clonotype. The rearrangement links TRBV5-6 to TRBJ2-1, with D tentatively TRBD2 (6 bases). Trimming took 2 bases from V and 0 from J, leaving 12 bases between them. This CDR3 has 16 amino acids. The germline V gene encodes CDR1 SGHDT and CDR2 YYEEEE. The CDR3: CASSFPRGSSYNEQFF. The CDR3 DNA reads TGTGCCAGCAGCTTTCCCCGGGGGTCCTCCTACAATGAGCAGTTCTTC. Combining the CDR3 with reference TRBV5-6 and TRBJ2-1 gives the whole variable domain DAGVTQSPTHLIKTRGQQVTLRCSPKSGHDTVSWYQQALGQGPQFIFQYYEEEERQRGNFPDRFSGHQFPNYSSELNVNALLLGDSALYLCASSFPRGSSYNEQFFGPGTRLTVL.

This clonotype was seen ten or more times. The J gene is TRBJ2-7, the V gene TRBV7-9; D is undetermined. There are 12 residues in the CDR3. Germline assignment: CDR1 SEHNR and CDR2 FQNEAQ (reference sequence). Trimming removed 6 bases at V and 4 bases at J, with 10 bases between. CDR3: CASSFEMYEQYF. The CDR3 bases are TGTGCCAGCAGTTTCGAGATGTACGAGCAGTACTTC.

At least ten counts were recorded for this clonotype. This chain uses TRBV5-5 with TRBJ2-7; 15 bases are shared with TRBD2. This CDR3 is 18 amino acids long. Germline V CDR1 and CDR2: SGHKS, YYEKEE (reference sequence). The V and J ends lost 1 base and 4 bases, in that order; junction bases with no gene match: 9. For the CDR3, the DNA is TGTGCCAGCAGCTTGACCGGACTAGCGGGGGGGCTAGTATACGAGCAGTACGTC. It yields the protein CASSLTGLAGGLVYEQYV.

The table lists this clonotype with many counts. The chain is built from TRBV15 and TRBJ1-2, with 7 bases identical to TRBD1. The J segment lost 4 bases and the V segment lost 4 bases, leaving 9 bases of the junction unmatched. CDR1 is LNHNV, CDR2 YYDKDF, per germline (reference sequence). The CDR3 contains 15 residues. This chain's CDR3 is CATSTDRAKGYGYTF. In DNA form, the CDR3 reads TGTGCCACCAGCACCGACAGGGCCAAAGGCTATGGCTACACCTTC.

This clonotype was seen repeatedly, ten times or more. The CDR3 nucleotides are TGCGCCAGCAGTGAGTTCAGGGGGCGCCCGGACACCGGGGAGCTGTTTTTT. This gives the protein CASSEFRGRPDTGELFF. The gene calls are TRBV10-2 and TRBJ2-2, with 8 bases aligning to TRBD1. This CDR3 contains 17 residues. Trimming cost V 1 base and J 3 bases; bases outside gene matches: 7. Germline CDR1 and CDR2: WSHSY and SAAADI.

V gene TRBV12-3 or TRBV12-4 combines with J gene TRBJ2-7; the D gene is possibly TRBD1 (6 bases). Deletions cut 7 bases from V and 3 bases from J, with 13 bases between. The length of the CDR3 is 13 residues. CDR3 coding DNA: TGTGCCAGCACTACGGGACACTACTACGAGCAGTACTTC. Its translation: CASTTGHYYEQYF.

With regard to this clonotype: This could be a read error, since a much larger clone is one nucleotide away. The CDR3 bases are TGTGCCAGCTCTCGACAGGCTAACACAGAAACGCAGTATTTT. This gives the protein CASSRQANTETQYF. This rearrangement joins TRBV18 to TRBJ2-3; a weak D match, TRBD1 (6 bases). CDR3 length: 14 residues. Looked up from germline, CDR1 is KGHSH and CDR2 is LQKENI.

This clonotype occurred many times. The CDR3, as DNA: TGTGCCAGCAGTTACCTGTCGAGGGCAGGGGAGACCCAGTACTTC. Translation gives CASSYLSRAGETQYF. The chain employs TRBV6-6 and TRBJ2-5; D tentatively fits TRBD1 or TRBD2 (5 bases each). V was clipped by 2 bases and J by 5 bases, with 15 bases between them. This CDR3 region has 15 residues. Germline assignment: CDR1 MNHNY and CDR2 SVGAGI (reference sequence).

This clonotype showed up many times. V is TRBV18 and J is TRBJ2-7; 7 bases are shared with TRBD2. The CDR3 covers 14 residues. Germline CDR1 is KGHSH and CDR2 is LQKENI. With 3 bases clipped from V and 7 bases from J, the junction kept 9 bases outside the gene matches. The CDR3, as DNA: TGTGCCAGCTCACCGGGAGGGGAGGGATATGAGCAGTACGTC. It translates to CASSPGGEGYEQYV.

This clonotype was seen a handful of times. The V and J genes are TRBV7-9 and TRBJ1-2, with 9 bases that match TRBD1. Trimming at V came to 0 bases and at J to 4 bases, leaving 3 bases not matched to a gene. Germline lookup yields CDR1 SEHNR and CDR2 FQNEAQ (reference sequence). The CDR3 runs to 15 residues. The CDR3 sequence: CASSLAGQGSYGYTF. Written as DNA, the CDR3 is TGTGCCAGCAGCTTAGCGGGACAGGGAAGCTATGGCTACACCTTC.